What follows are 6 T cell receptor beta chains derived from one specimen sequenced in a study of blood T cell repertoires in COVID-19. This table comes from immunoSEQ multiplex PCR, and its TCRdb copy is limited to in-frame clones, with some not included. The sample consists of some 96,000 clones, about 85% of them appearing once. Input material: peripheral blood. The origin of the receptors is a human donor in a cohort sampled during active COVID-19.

DNA for the CDR3: TGCGCCAGCAGACCAAGATTGTCACAGGGGGAGTACGAGCAGTACTTC. It is translated as CASRPRLSQGEYEQYF. The chain employs TRBV4-3 and TRBJ2-7; 8 bases line up with TRBD1. The CDR3 is 16 residues long. Germline loops: CDR1 LGHNA, CDR2 YSLEER. V shed 6 bases, J shed 4 bases, and the junction held 14 bases outside the gene matches.

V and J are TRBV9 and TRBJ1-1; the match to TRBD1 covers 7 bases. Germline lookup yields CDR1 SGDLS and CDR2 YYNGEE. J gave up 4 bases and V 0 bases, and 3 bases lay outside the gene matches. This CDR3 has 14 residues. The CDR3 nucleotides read TGTGCCAGCAGCGTAGCCTACAGGGGCACTGAAGCTTTCTTT. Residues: CASSVAYRGTEAFF.

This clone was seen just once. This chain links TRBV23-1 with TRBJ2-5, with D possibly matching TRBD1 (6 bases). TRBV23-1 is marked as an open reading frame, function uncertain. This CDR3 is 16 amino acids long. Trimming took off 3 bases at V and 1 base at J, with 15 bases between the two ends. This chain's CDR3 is CASSQLRTALQETQYF. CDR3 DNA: TGCGCCAGCAGTCAGTTGCGGACAGCCCTCCAAGAGACCCAGTACTTC.

In DNA, the CDR3 is TGTGCCATCAGTGACTGGGTGAGCGGGAGGGATAATACGCAGTATTTT. It specifies CAISDWVSGRDNTQYF. The chain combines TRBV10-3 with TRBJ2-3, with 10 bases that match TRBD2. CDR1 ENHRY and CDR2 SYGVKD come from the germline V gene. V was pared by 3 bases and J by 7 bases, with 10 bases of the junction left unmatched. The CDR3 is made up of 16 amino acids.

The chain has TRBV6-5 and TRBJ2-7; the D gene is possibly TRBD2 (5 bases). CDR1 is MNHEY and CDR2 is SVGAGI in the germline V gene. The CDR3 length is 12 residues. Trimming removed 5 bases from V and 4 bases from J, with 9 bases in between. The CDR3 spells CASSPRGYEQYF. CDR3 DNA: TGTGCCAGCAGTCCCCGGGGATACGAGCAGTACTTC.

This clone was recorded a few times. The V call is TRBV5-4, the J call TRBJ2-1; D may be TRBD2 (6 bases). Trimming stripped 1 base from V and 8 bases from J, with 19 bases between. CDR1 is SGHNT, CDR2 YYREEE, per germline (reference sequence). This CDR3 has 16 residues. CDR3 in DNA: TGTGCCAGCAGCTTGTTATCCGGAGGCGGGGCCGATGAGCAGTTCTTC. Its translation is CASSLLSGGGADEQFF.